The 32 T cell receptor beta chains below were found in one sample sequenced in a study of cytomegalovirus exposure and HLA in healthy donors. The table came from immunoSEQ multiplex PCR; TCRdb's copy has only in-frame clones and leaves some out. The sample consists of 150,000 to 200,000 clones, 85% of them appearing once. Sequencing input: PBMCs. The receptor set was obtained from a young man in good health and CMV-seropositive.

The chain has TRBV5-4 and TRBJ1-2; the D gene is possibly TRBD1 (6 bases). The germline V gene encodes CDR1 SGHNT and CDR2 YYREEE (reference sequence). Between the trimmed V and J ends, which lost 4 bases and 7 bases, there was a span of 17 bases. CDR3 length: 14 amino acids. In DNA, the CDR3 is TGTGCCAGCAGCAAGGACAGCTCCTTTAGTGGCTACACCTTC. Its protein is CASSKDSSFSGYTF.

The CDR3 here is CASSFIWGLAYSYNEQFF. As DNA, the CDR3 is TGTGCCAGCAGTTTTATATGGGGACTAGCGTACTCCTACAATGAGCAGTTCTTC. This sequence joins TRBV28 and TRBJ2-1; 10 bases map to TRBD2. The trim removed 3 bases at V and 0 bases at J, leaving 8 bases unmatched. The CDR3 covers 18 residues. Germline values: CDR1 MDHEN, CDR2 SYDVKM.

The chain recombines TRBV30 with TRBJ1-1; no definite D call. Germline V lookup: CDR1 GTSNPN, CDR2 SVGIG (reference sequence). With 1 base removed from V and 1 base from J, the gap between germline ends came to 10 bases. The CDR3 contains 14 residues. The CDR3 spells CAWSGPGSNTEAFF. In DNA form, the CDR3 reads TGTGCCTGGAGTGGTCCGGGATCGAACACTGAAGCTTTCTTT.

The chain is built from TRBV28 and TRBJ1-4; D unresolved. Germline V gives CDR1 MDHEN, CDR2 SYDVKM. The CDR3 is made up of 15 amino acids. Trimming took off 6 bases at V and 8 bases at J, with 19 bases between the two ends. CDR3 sequence: CASSLRGSGREKLFF. The CDR3 nucleotides are TGTGCCAGCAGCCTTCGAGGGTCAGGTCGAGAAAAACTGTTTTTT.

The rearrangement links TRBV28 to TRBJ1-5, with a weak D call TRBD1 (6 bases). Germline values: CDR1 MDHEN, CDR2 SYDVKM. This CDR3 contains 14 residues. V lost 5 bases and J lost 7, with 15 bases in between. The CDR3 reads CASSPQGTKQPQHF. The CDR3 DNA is TGTGCCAGCAGTCCCCAGGGGACGAAACAGCCCCAGCATTTT. Together with reference TRBV28 and TRBJ1-5, the CDR3 gives the full variable domain: DVKVTQSSRYLVKRTGEKVFLECVQDMDHENMFWYRQDPGLGLRLIYFSYDVKMKEKGDIPEGYSVSREKKERFSLILESASTNQTSMYLCASSPQGTKQPQHFGDGTRLSIL.

The rearrangement links TRBV25-1 to TRBJ2-2; 11 bases map to TRBD2. The germline V gene encodes CDR1 MGHDK and CDR2 SYGVNS. V lost 6 bases and J lost 3; bases outside the gene matches: 0. The CDR3 has 14 residues. CDR3 bases: TGTGCCAGCAGACTAGCGGGAGACACCGGGGAGCTGTTTTTT. This encodes CASRLAGDTGELFF.

V and J are TRBV5-4 and TRBJ2-1; D is uncertain. CDR1 SGHNT and CDR2 YYREEE come from the germline V gene (reference sequence). The CDR3 length is 13 residues. V dropped 3 bases and J dropped 1 base, with 5 bases sitting between them. The CDR3 protein is CASSSMSYNEQFF. DNA of the CDR3: TGTGCCAGCAGCTCCATGTCCTACAATGAGCAGTTCTTC.

The chain links TRBV6-1 to TRBJ2-7, with D uncertain. The V gene's germline CDR1 is MNHNS and CDR2 SASEGT. Trimming shortened V by 7 bases and J by 6 bases, and 16 bases separated the two germline ends. The CDR3 runs to 13 residues. In DNA, the CDR3 is TGTGCCAGCACTCACGATAAGTACTCCGAGCAGTACTTC. Translating gives CASTHDKYSEQYF.

This chain joins TRBV4-1 and TRBJ1-4; 9 bases map to TRBD1. This CDR3 has 15 amino acids. V shed 4 bases, J shed 7 bases, and the junction held 7 bases outside the gene matches. CDR1 and CDR2 from the germline V gene are MGHRA and YSYEKL. In nucleotides, the CDR3 is TGCGCCAGCAGCCTCCGGGACAGGGAAGGTGAAAAACTGTTTTTT. It yields the protein CASSLRDREGEKLFF.

The rearrangement uses TRBV28 and TRBJ1-3; no clear D gene. The germline V gene encodes CDR1 MDHEN and CDR2 SYDVKM. CDR3 size: 12 residues. Trimming removed 8 bases at V and 10 bases at J, with 15 bases between. The CDR3 region has the DNA TGTGCCAGCCGACGAGGGCGGTATACCATATATTTT. It is translated as CASRRGRYTIYF. Full variable domain (missing parts from reference TRBV28 and TRBJ1-3): DVKVTQSSRYLVKRTGEKVFLECVQDMDHENMFWYRQDPGLGLRLIYFSYDVKMKEKGDIPEGYSVSREKKERFSLILESASTNQTSMYLCASRRGRYTIYFGEGSWLTVV.

The chain is built from TRBV6-6 and TRBJ2-3; possible D gene TRBD2, 6 bases. In germline, CDR1 is MNHNY, CDR2 SVGAGI (reference sequence). Trimming cost V 6 bases and J 5 bases, with 6 bases left between them. The CDR3 has 11 amino acids. For the CDR3, the DNA is TGTGCCAGCAGGGAGGGAGATACGCAGTATTTT. Protein sequence: CASREGDTQYF.

The chain combines TRBV28 with TRBJ2-2; 7 bases are a match to TRBD1. The CDR3 loop spans 17 amino acids. After removal of 2 bases from V and 0 bases from J, the junction contained 6 bases not matched to a gene. Germline V gene sequence: CDR1 MDHEN, CDR2 SYDVKM. The CDR3 DNA follows: TGTGCCAGCAGTTTAGAAGACAGGGATACGAACACCGGGGAGCTGTTTTTT. It specifies CASSLEDRDTNTGELFF.

The rearrangement links TRBV2 to TRBJ2-7; 8 positions match TRBD2. This CDR3 region has 15 residues. The germline gives CDR1 SNHLY, CDR2 FYNNEI. The V segment lost 3 bases and the J segment 2 bases; nucleotides outside the gene matches: 6. DNA for the CDR3: TGTGCCAGCAGTGACCGACTAGCGTTCCCCTACGAGCAGTACTTC. As protein: CASSDRLAFPYEQYF. Full variable domain (rest looked up from reference TRBV2 and TRBJ2-7): EPEVTQTPSHQVTQMGQEVILRCVPISNHLYFYWYRQILGQKVEFLVSFYNNEISEKSEIFDDQFSVERPDGSNFTLKIRSTKLEDSAMYFCASSDRLAFPYEQYFGPGTRLTVT.

The CDR3 DNA reads as TGTGCCAGCAGCCTGGAACAGGGGGCACGAGCTTTCTTT. Protein: CASSLEQGARAFF. The chain carries TRBV11-2 and TRBJ1-1; 9 bases agree with TRBD1. Looked up from germline, CDR1 is SGHAT and CDR2 is FQNNGV. The CDR3 is made up of 13 amino acids. V dropped 5 bases and J dropped 10; count of bases not matched to a gene: 8. Using reference TRBV11-2 and TRBJ1-1 for the parts outside the CDR3, the full variable domain is EAGVAQSPRYKIIEKRQSVAFWCNPISGHATLYWYQQILGQGPKLLIQFQNNGVVDDSQLPKDRFSAERLKGVDSTLKIQPAKLEDSAVYLCASSLEQGARAFFGQGTRLTVV.

The rearrangement uses TRBV6-1 and TRBJ1-6; D may be TRBD1 (6 bases). The CDR3 length is 13 residues. From germline, CDR1 is MNHNS and CDR2 SASEGT. Trimming left V 7 bases short and J 6 bases short, with 10 bases between. For the CDR3, the DNA is TGTGCCAGCACGGACAGATTTAATTCACCCCTCCACTTT. Its translation is CASTDRFNSPLHF.

V usage is TRBV6-6 and J usage is TRBJ2-7; TRBD2 matches 8 bases. V was clipped by 6 bases and J by 3 bases; unmatched bases: 7. This CDR3 comprises 14 residues. Germline V lookup: CDR1 MNHNY, CDR2 SVGAGI (reference sequence). CDR3 coding DNA: TGTGCCAGCAGGGACAGCGGGAGCTTCTACGAGCAGTACTTC. Its translation is CASRDSGSFYEQYF.

The chain links TRBV7-8 to TRBJ2-1; 8 bases align to TRBD1. This CDR3 region has 15 residues. The germline gives CDR1 SGHVS, CDR2 FQNEAQ. The V gene end was trimmed by 5 bases and the J gene end by 8 bases; junction bases not matched to a gene: 11. CDR3 DNA sequence: TGTGCCAGCAGCATCTTACAGGGGGGATTCGATGAGCAGTTCTTC. Its translation is CASSILQGGFDEQFF.

The table lists this clone with a count of one. The genes are TRBV5-1 and TRBJ2-1; 7 nucleotides match TRBD2. V was pared by 7 bases and J by 4 bases, with 11 bases of the junction left unmatched. The germline gives CDR1 SGHRS, CDR2 YFSETQ. The CDR3 runs 15 residues. The CDR3 spells CASSWFPGGYNEQFF. The CDR3 DNA sequence: TGCGCCAGCTCGTGGTTTCCGGGGGGTTACAATGAGCAGTTCTTC.

V is TRBV27 and J is TRBJ2-2; D is perhaps TRBD1 (6 bases). The CDR3 covers 15 residues. V lost 5 bases and J lost 7, with 17 bases in between. Germline CDR1 is MNHEY and CDR2 is SMNVEV (reference sequence). This chain's CDR3 is CASSLQQGFHGELFF. The DNA of the CDR3 is TGTGCCAGCAGTCTCCAGCAGGGGTTTCACGGGGAGCTGTTTTTT.

The J gene is TRBJ1-1, the V gene TRBV30, with 9 bases matching TRBD1. The CDR3 spans 16 residues. The V segment lost 4 bases and the J segment 1 base; nucleotides outside the gene matches: 10. Germline loops: CDR1 GTSNPN, CDR2 SVGIG (reference sequence). The CDR3 sequence is CAWMSKQGAGNTEAFF. CDR3 sequence (DNA): TGTGCCTGGATGTCAAAACAGGGGGCGGGGAACACTGAAGCTTTCTTT.

This clone was seen a handful of times. The rearrangement joins TRBV10-2 to TRBJ2-7; no firm D call. Trimming stripped 2 bases from V and 6 bases from J, with 5 bases between. Germline loops: CDR1 WSHSY, CDR2 SAAADI. CDR3 length equals 11 residues. The CDR3 DNA reads TGCGCCAGCAGTGAGCGCGGCGAGCAGTACTTC. Encoded protein: CASSERGEQYF.

This clone was observed a handful of times. J is TRBJ2-7 and V is TRBV11-2, with D maybe TRBD2 (6 bases). Trimming left V 6 bases short and J 6 bases short, with 21 bases between. CDR1 is SGHAT and CDR2 is FQNNGV in the germline V gene. The CDR3 length is 15 residues. Here the CDR3 DNA reads TGTGCCAGCAGTCTTCGGAGGGACCCTGTCCCCGAGCAGTACTTC. It encodes CASSLRRDPVPEQYF.

The rearrangement uses TRBV28 and TRBJ2-6; D is ambiguous. V dropped 6 bases and J dropped 0 bases, with 9 bases sitting between them. This CDR3 is 15 amino acids long. In germline, CDR1 is MDHEN, CDR2 SYDVKM. CDR3 DNA: TGTGCCAGCAGAAAAGAGATCTCTGGGGCCAACGTCCTGACTTTC. This codes for CASRKEISGANVLTF.

This clone was seen a handful of times. The genes are TRBV2 and TRBJ1-1; D gene uncertain. The CDR3 covers 11 residues. V was pared by 2 bases and J by 11 bases, with 9 bases between. Germline values: CDR1 SNHLY, CDR2 FYNNEI. CDR3 residues: CASSERSRAFF. The CDR3 bases are TGTGCCAGCAGTGAAAGATCGAGGGCTTTCTTT.

The chain is built from TRBV6-6 and TRBJ1-5; TRBD1 is a possible D gene (5 bases). The CDR3 consists of 15 residues. V shed 7 bases and J shed 2 bases, with 15 bases lying between them. The germline V gene has CDR1 MNHNY and CDR2 SVGAGI (reference sequence). CDR3 DNA sequence: TGTGCCAGCACCCTCACCCAGGGCGGCAATCAGCCCCAGCATTTT. Protein product: CASTLTQGGNQPQHF.

The genes are TRBV4-1 and TRBJ2-1; D is unclear. The CDR3 is 14 amino acids. Germline V gene lookup returns CDR1 MGHRA and CDR2 YSYEKL. V was clipped by 6 bases and J by 1 base, with 10 bases between them. The CDR3, as DNA: TGCGCCAGCAGTCCCGCGTCTTCCTACAATGAGCAGTTCTTC. Amino acids: CASSPASSYNEQFF.

The gene calls are TRBV19 and TRBJ2-7, with D possibly TRBD2 on 6 matching bases. V was cut by 1 base and J by 3 bases, with 16 bases left in between. From germline, CDR1 is LNHDA and CDR2 SQIVND (reference sequence). The CDR3 is 16 residues long. CDR3 coding DNA: TGTGCCAGTAGTATAGGGTCGGGGGACGGACGCTACGAGCAGTACTTC. Encoded protein: CASSIGSGDGRYEQYF.

This clone was observed once. V gene TRBV9 combines with J gene TRBJ2-3, with D possibly TRBD1 on 6 matching bases. The CDR3 sequence is 15 residues long. The ends were cut back, 3 bases at V and 0 bases at J, with 11 bases in the middle. Germline V CDR1 and CDR2: SGDLS, YYNGEE. In DNA form, the CDR3 reads TGTGCCAGCAGCGGGACAGTGACTAGCACAGATACGCAGTATTTT. Translated: CASSGTVTSTDTQYF.

V usage is TRBV27 and J usage is TRBJ1-5; D remains unclear. Germline V gene data show CDR1 as MNHEY and CDR2 as SMNVEV (reference sequence). This CDR3 has 13 amino acids. Trimming left V 10 bases short and J 1 base short, with 11 bases between. For the CDR3, the DNA is TGTGCCATCCCGGACTCCAGCAATCAGCCCCAGCATTTT. Amino acids: CAIPDSSNQPQHF.

J is TRBJ2-7 and V is TRBV5-1; D possibly corresponds to TRBD2 (7 bases). Germline-derived CDR1 and CDR2 are SGHRS and YFSETQ. CDR3 length: 15 amino acids. The V and J ends lost 5 bases and 3 bases respectively, with 18 bases between them. This CDR3 is CASRVGGQAYYEQYF. The CDR3 DNA reads TGCGCCAGCAGGGTGGGGGGGCAAGCCTACTACGAGCAGTACTTC.

CDR3 nucleotide sequence: TGTGCCAGCAATCGGGACTCTGGAGGAGAGACCCAGTACTTC. This gives the protein CASNRDSGGETQYF. The chain links TRBV2 to TRBJ2-5; the D gene is possibly TRBD2 (6 bases). CDR3 length equals 14 residues. Germline V gene lookup returns CDR1 SNHLY and CDR2 FYNNEI. V shed 7 bases and J shed 4 bases, with 16 bases lying between them.

This clone appeared once. The chain combines TRBV7-8 with TRBJ1-2, with D maybe TRBD1 (6 bases). Trimming stripped 1 base from V and 6 bases from J, with 15 bases between. The CDR3 totals 15 residues. Germline V gives CDR1 SGHVS, CDR2 FQNEAQ. CDR3 in amino acids: CASSLDPQGRDGYTF. CDR3 coding DNA: TGTGCCAGCAGCTTAGACCCCCAGGGGCGGGATGGCTACACCTTC.